This T cell receptor (beta chain) was profiled in a study of cytomegalovirus exposure and HLA in healthy donors. Study outcomes and limitations: It was assumed in the presence/absence analyses that sequencing depth was roughly uniform across donors.

PCR involved 60 Vbeta and 13 Jbeta primers. Clones were sequenced by immunoSEQ multiplex PCR, and TCRdb holds only the in-frame ones, with some missing. The sample holds 100,000 to 150,000 clones; roughly 75% are singletons and the top ten take more than 1%. A word on this clone: What it recognizes is unknown.

The CDR3 totals 14 residues. Trimming removed 3 bases from V and 6 bases from J, with 15 bases in between. The germline gives CDR1 SNHLY, CDR2 FYNNEI. This sequence joins TRBV2 and TRBJ2-7; D is possibly TRBD1 (6 bases). The material sequenced was PBMCs. The TCR sequence derives from a female donor in good health and CMV-seronegative. The CDR3 loop reads CASSERFRGGEQYF. The CDR3 nucleotides are TGTGCCAGCAGTGAGCGTTTCAGGGGTGGCGAGCAGTACTTC.